A selection of T cell receptor beta chains follows, all from one sample in a study of blood T cell repertoires in COVID-19. Produced via immunoSEQ multiplex PCR; TCRdb's table is partial and in-frame only. The sample contains tens of thousands of clones, under 95% of which appear only once. Input material: peripheral blood. Every receptor here comes from a human donor in a cohort sampled during active COVID-19. Each CDR3 is given with its conserved first and last residue. The D gene is left open where the match is weak. For some rows the clone size is stated as once, few or many, or as a class when expanded; others skip it.

v_gene: TRBV7-9
j_gene: TRBJ2-3
d_gene: NA
abundance: NA
CDR3nt: TGTGCCAGCAGCCACGGAGGTCGGGCGGACACAGATACGCAGTATTTT
CDR3aa: CASSHGGRADTDTQYF

v_gene: TRBV9
j_gene: TRBJ2-7
d_gene: NA
abundance: NA
CDR3nt: TGTGCCAGCAGCCCCGACATCGGCTCCTACGAGCAGTACTTC
CDR3aa: CASSPDIGSYEQYF

v_gene: TRBV29-1
j_gene: TRBJ2-7
d_gene: TRBD1
abundance: once
CDR3nt: TGCAGCGTTGCCGTCGGGACAGCCTACGAGCAGTACTTC
CDR3aa: CSVAVGTAYEQYF

v_gene: TRBV4-3
j_gene: TRBJ2-7
d_gene: NA
abundance: NA
CDR3nt: TGCGCCAGCAGCCAAGATCTCCAGGGGTACGAGCAGTACTTC
CDR3aa: CASSQDLQGYEQYF

v_gene: TRBV10-2
j_gene: TRBJ2-1
d_gene: TRBD2
abundance: NA
CDR3nt: TGCGCCAGCAGTGGGCTAGCGGGACAGAACAATGAGCAGTTCTTC
CDR3aa: CASSGLAGQNNEQFF

v_gene: TRBV11-3
j_gene: TRBJ2-3
d_gene: TRBD2
abundance: NA
CDR3nt: TGTGCCAGCAGCCCCCGAGCGGGAGGGGTAGGTGATACGCAGTATTTT
CDR3aa: CASSPRAGGVGDTQYF

v_gene: TRBV7-9
j_gene: TRBJ2-5
d_gene: NA
abundance: NA
CDR3nt: TGTGCCAGCAGCCGAAGTTTACGGGGAGACCAAGAGACCCAGTACTTC
CDR3aa: CASSRSLRGDQETQYF

v_gene: TRBV7-2
j_gene: TRBJ2-1
d_gene: TRBD1
abundance: NA
CDR3nt: TGTGCCAGCAGCTTAGGGGGGACAGGGGGCAATGAGCAGTTCTTC
CDR3aa: CASSLGGTGGNEQFF

v_gene: TRBV5-8
j_gene: TRBJ2-3
d_gene: NA
abundance: NA
CDR3nt: TGTGCCAGCAGCCTCGAGTTTGTCGGCACAGATACGCAGTATTTT
CDR3aa: CASSLEFVGTDTQYF

v_gene: TRBV6-6
j_gene: TRBJ1-6
d_gene: TRBD1
abundance: NA
CDR3nt: TGTGCCAGCAGTATAGGACAGGGGTTGACCCTCCACTTT
CDR3aa: CASSIGQGLTLHF

v_gene: TRBV4-2
j_gene: TRBJ2-1
d_gene: TRBD2
abundance: NA
CDR3nt: TGTGCCAGCAGCCAAACTAGCGGGAGTTACAATGAGCAGTTCTTC
CDR3aa: CASSQTSGSYNEQFF

v_gene: TRBV4-1
j_gene: TRBJ1-2
d_gene: NA
abundance: NA
CDR3nt: TGCGCCAGCAGCCAAGCGCAGGGTGGGTATGGCTACACCTTC
CDR3aa: CASSQAQGGYGYTF

v_gene: TRBV7-2
j_gene: TRBJ2-1
d_gene: NA
abundance: NA
CDR3nt: TGTGCCAGCAGCTTAGGCGGTAGCGGAGCTTTAAATGAGCAGTTCTTC
CDR3aa: CASSLGGSGALNEQFF

v_gene: TRBV7-3
j_gene: TRBJ2-7
d_gene: NA
abundance: NA
CDR3nt: TGTGCCAGCAGCACCGGACAGTCTTCCGAGCAGTACTTC
CDR3aa: CASSTGQSSEQYF

v_gene: TRBV14
j_gene: TRBJ2-5
d_gene: NA
abundance: NA
CDR3nt: TGTGCCAGCAGCCAAGTTTTTCAAAGGGGTGTCAAAAGGGGAGAGACCCAGTACTTC
CDR3aa: CASSQVFQRGVKRGETQYF

v_gene: TRBV29-1
j_gene: TRBJ2-2
d_gene: TRBD1
abundance: NA
CDR3nt: TGCAGCGCTAGGGACAGGGAGGCCACCGGGGAGCTGTTTTTT
CDR3aa: CSARDREATGELFF

v_gene: TRBV11-3
j_gene: TRBJ2-7
d_gene: TRBD1
abundance: NA
CDR3nt: TGTGCCAGCAGCTCGCCGGGACAGCCCTACGAGCAGTACTTC
CDR3aa: CASSSPGQPYEQYF

v_gene: TRBV7-9
j_gene: TRBJ2-7
d_gene: TRBD1
abundance: NA
CDR3nt: TGTGCCAGCAGCCCAATCGAGGGGACAGGGCACGCCTACGAGCAGTACTTC
CDR3aa: CASSPIEGTGHAYEQYF

v_gene: TRBV7-8
j_gene: TRBJ2-3
d_gene: NA
abundance: NA
CDR3nt: TGTGCCAGCAGCACCCGGACAGCAGATACGCAGTATTTT
CDR3aa: CASSTRTADTQYF

v_gene: TRBV27
j_gene: TRBJ2-7
d_gene: NA
abundance: NA
CDR3nt: TGTGCCAGCAGTTTACGGCCAGGGGGGTACGAGCAGTACTTC
CDR3aa: CASSLRPGGYEQYF

v_gene: TRBV24-1
j_gene: TRBJ2-7
d_gene: TRBD2
abundance: NA
CDR3nt: TGTGCCACCAGTGATTTAGGAACTAGCGGGGGACAAATACCCGAGCAGTACTTC
CDR3aa: CATSDLGTSGGQIPEQYF

v_gene: TRBV19
j_gene: TRBJ2-3
d_gene: NA
abundance: NA
CDR3nt: TGTGCCAGTAGTATTGGGGACACAAGCACAGATACGCAGTATTTT
CDR3aa: CASSIGDTSTDTQYF

v_gene: TRBV7-2
j_gene: TRBJ2-7
d_gene: TRBD2
abundance: NA
CDR3nt: TGTGCCAGCAGCTTATTGGGAGGTAGCGGGAGAATCTACGAGCAGTACTTC
CDR3aa: CASSLLGGSGRIYEQYF

v_gene: TRBV27
j_gene: TRBJ1-5
d_gene: NA
abundance: NA
CDR3nt: TGTGCCAGCAGTTTATCGAAGACAGTACTCAATCAGCCCCAGCATTTT
CDR3aa: CASSLSKTVLNQPQHF